The T cell receptor (beta chain) described here comes from a study of breast tumors, draining lymph nodes, adjacent tissues. TCRdb passed the multiplex PCR reads through MiXCR, listing each CDR3 protein once. The sample contains approximately 130,000 distinct CDR3 sequences, over 20% of which appear only once. This clonotype was seen repeatedly, ten times or more. V gave up 1 base and J gave up 4 bases; unmatched junction bases: 7. Germline V CDR1 and CDR2: SGHDN, FVKESK. The length of the CDR3 is 16 residues. Samples came from axillary lymph nodes draining the breast cancer. This receptor was obtained from a female donor with breast cancer. Some clones in this sample may be carry-over from other donors' samples. The genes are TRBV14 and TRBJ1-2; 9 bases are shared with TRBD1. The sequenced sample consisted of axillary lymph node tissue. The CDR3 sequence: CASSQATGGRGYGYTF. The CDR3 DNA is TGTGCCAGCAGCCAAGCCACAGGGGGCAGGGGCTATGGCTACACCTTC.